The clone carrying this TCR beta chain was recorded many times. The antigen remains unidentified. This sample is part of a study of T cells in Graves' hyperthyroidism and ophthalmopathy. Researchers took RNA transcripts and amplified the TCR beta CDR3 regions from them. Primed by the HTBI set, a first-round RT-PCR was run on the TCR CDR3. TCRdb recomputed calls from the multiplex PCR reads with MiXCR, one row per CDR3 protein. In the table there are about 370,000 distinct CDR3 sequences, around 15% of which are singletons. General observations from the study: Within blood appeared most thyroid clonotypes that had expanded above 0.001.

Clinical Activity Scores of at least 3, NOSPECS grades of at least 4 and durations under 3 months characterized ophthalmopathy patients. Diagnoses rested on clinical symptoms, serum thyroxine and TRAb, thyroid ultrasound and orbital computed tomography. V was trimmed by 3 bases and J by 2 bases, leaving 22 bases between them. This CDR3 spans 19 amino acids. Germline V gene data show CDR1 as SGHAT and CDR2 as FQNNGV. This sequence was found in a woman aged 60 to 75 with Graves' ophthalmopathy. Material: blood. The genes are TRBV11-2 and TRBJ2-2; weak D call: TRBD2 (6 bases). Here the CDR3 reads CASSFRASAIGANTGELFF. In nucleotides, the CDR3 is TGTGCCAGCAGCTTTAGGGCTAGCGCGATTGGGGCCAACACCGGGGAGCTGTTTTTT.